The next 8 T cell receptor beta chains were all read from a single sample in a study of cytomegalovirus exposure and HLA in healthy donors. TCRdb's copy holds only in-frame clones and misses some; the assay was immunoSEQ multiplex PCR. The table includes some 250,000 clones, 85% to 90% detected once. Sequenced input: PBMCs. The source is a woman aged 18-35 years in good health and CMV-seronegative.

J is TRBJ1-2 and V is TRBV7-3; D is perhaps TRBD1 (5 bases). In germline, CDR1 is SGHTA, CDR2 FQGTGA. The V end lost 6 bases, the J end lost 6 bases, and 23 bases lay between the germline ends. The CDR3 is 16 amino acids. Here the CDR3 DNA reads TGTGCCAGCAGTCAATCCGGGACGGAGGGCAGGGATGGCTACACCTTC. It yields the protein CASSQSGTEGRDGYTF.

V and J are TRBV4-1 and TRBJ1-2; D ambiguous. This CDR3 is 13 amino acids long. CDR1 is MGHRA, CDR2 YSYEKL, per germline. Trimming stripped 4 bases from V and 8 bases from J, with 14 bases between. CDR3 amino acids: CASSLAGIVGYTF. The CDR3 bases are TGCGCCAGCAGCCTTGCGGGAATCGTCGGCTACACCTTC.

This clone was seen a handful of times. V usage is TRBV10-3 and J usage is TRBJ2-5, with 8 bases that match TRBD1. Germline V gene sequence: CDR1 ENHRY, CDR2 SYGVKD. The CDR3 runs to 14 residues. The junction had 4 bases not matched to a gene; V was cut back by 2 bases and J by 5 bases. In nucleotides, the CDR3 is TGTGCCATCAGTGAGGGACAGGGCCCCGAGACCCAGTACTTC. This translates into CAISEGQGPETQYF.

Only one count was recorded for this clone. CDR3 sequence reads: CASSLGALSSYNEQFF. The CDR3 nucleotides read TGTGCCAGCAGCTTAGGGGCCCTCAGCTCCTACAATGAGCAGTTCTTC. This chain joins TRBV7-9 and TRBJ2-1; D unresolved. The CDR3 is made up of 16 amino acids. Trimming removed 1 base at V and 0 bases at J, with 10 bases between. Per the germline V gene, CDR1 is SEHNR and CDR2 is FQNEAQ (reference sequence).

The genes are TRBV4-1 and TRBJ1-1, with TRBD1 matching over 7 bases. Unmatched junction bases numbered 10, after V lost 4 bases and J lost 8 bases. The CDR3 covers 14 residues. Germline V gene data show CDR1 as MGHRA and CDR2 as YSYEKL. Here the CDR3 reads CASSLLVTGAEAFF. DNA for the CDR3: TGCGCCAGCAGCCTTCTTGTAACAGGGGCGGAAGCTTTCTTT.

This clone was seen a few times. The chain is built from TRBV18 and TRBJ2-7, with TRBD2 identical over 8 bases. Germline V CDR1 and CDR2: KGHSH, LQKENI. The CDR3 length is 15 residues. V was clipped by 1 base and J by 4 bases; unmatched bases: 6. The CDR3 DNA sequence: TGTGCCAGCTCACCACGTTCGAGCGGGGGATACGAGCAGTACTTC. As protein: CASSPRSSGGYEQYF.

This chain joins TRBV7-2 and TRBJ2-1, with TRBD2 identical over 11 bases. V trimming: 4 bases; J trimming: 1 base; junction bases outside the gene matches: 12. The CDR3 has 19 amino acids. The germline gives CDR1 SGHTA, CDR2 FQGNSA. CDR3 loop: CASSYLLAGGHPSYNEQFF. CDR3 DNA: TGTGCCAGCAGCTACCTCCTAGCGGGGGGACACCCTTCCTACAATGAGCAGTTCTTC.

This clone was seen only a few times. The sample carries other DNA sequences with the same CDR3. This sequence joins TRBV27 and TRBJ2-1; D might be TRBD2 (5 bases). The CDR3 is 12 residues long. Germline CDR1 MNHEY, CDR2 SMNVEV (reference sequence). The germline V and J ends were trimmed by 5 bases and 8 bases, with 10 bases remaining between them. As DNA, the CDR3 is TGTGCCAGCAGTCTACTAGGTGATGAGCAGTTCTTC. Translated, it gives CASSLLGDEQFF.